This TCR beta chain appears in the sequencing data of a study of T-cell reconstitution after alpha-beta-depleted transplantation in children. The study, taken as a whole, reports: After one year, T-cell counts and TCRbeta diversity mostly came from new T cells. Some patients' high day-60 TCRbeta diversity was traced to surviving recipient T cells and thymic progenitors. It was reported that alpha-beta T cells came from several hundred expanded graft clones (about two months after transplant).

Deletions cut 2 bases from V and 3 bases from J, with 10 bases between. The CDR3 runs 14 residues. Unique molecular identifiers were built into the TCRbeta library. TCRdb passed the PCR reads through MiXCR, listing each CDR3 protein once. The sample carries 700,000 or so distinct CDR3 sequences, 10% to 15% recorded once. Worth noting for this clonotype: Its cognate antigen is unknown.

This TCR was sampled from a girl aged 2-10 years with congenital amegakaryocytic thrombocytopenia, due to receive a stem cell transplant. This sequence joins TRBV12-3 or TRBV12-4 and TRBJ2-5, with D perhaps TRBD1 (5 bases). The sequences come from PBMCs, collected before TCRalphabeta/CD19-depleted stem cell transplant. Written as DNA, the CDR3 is TGTGCCAGCAGTTTATGGACAAAGAAAGAGACCCAGTACTTC. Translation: CASSLWTKKETQYF.